This record concerns one T cell receptor (beta chain) sequence. CDR1 is SGHVS and CDR2 is FQNEAQ in the germline V gene. V was cut by 0 bases and J by 0 bases, with 9 bases left in between. The CDR3 consists of 15 residues. The repertoire was sequenced with immunoSEQ multiplex PCR; TCRdb's copy has only in-frame clones and lacks some. Among fewer than 250,000 clones listed, around four fifths were seen once. The data stem from a study of blood T cell repertoires in COVID-19. This chain links TRBV7-8 with TRBJ2-7, with D perhaps TRBD2 (5 bases). Sequencing input: peripheral blood. The source is a woman in her forties with active or convalescent COVID-19. The CDR3 spells CASSLAGASSYEQYF. DNA of the CDR3: TGTGCCAGCAGCTTAGCGGGAGCGAGCTCCTACGAGCAGTACTTC.